These 10 T cell receptor beta chains were sequenced from one sample in a study of Ad26.COV2.S vaccination and SARS-CoV-2 variants. Specified treatment: some 19 received Ad26.COV2.S at low or high dose, single or two shots; 5 received placebo; per-sample allocation not given. The samples were gathered on day 63 after the first injection of vaccine or placebo. The repertoire was sequenced with immunoSEQ multiplex PCR; TCRdb's copy has only in-frame clones and lacks some. The top ten clones hold approximately 7.8% of a sample with over 300,000 clones, 83% of them seen once. The starting material was peripheral blood, obtained in a trial of Ad26.COV2.S vaccine versus placebo. These receptors were obtained from a person between 18 and 60 years old who received the Ad26.COV2.S COVID-19 vaccine or a placebo.

V usage is TRBV19 and J usage is TRBJ1-1; TRBD1 matches at 9 bases. This CDR3 spans 16 amino acids. With 6 bases clipped from V and 5 bases from J, the junction kept 13 bases outside the gene matches. In germline, CDR1 is LNHDA, CDR2 SQIVND (reference sequence). The CDR3 protein is CASSSRETGGWTEAFF. The CDR3 nucleotides read TGTGCCAGTAGCTCTAGGGAAACAGGGGGCTGGACTGAAGCTTTCTTT.

The CDR3 DNA reads as TGCAGCGCGTCGACAGGGGACTCCACCGGGGAGCTGTTTTTT. Amino acid sequence: CSASTGDSTGELFF. The gene calls are TRBV29-1 and TRBJ2-2; 8 bases are shared with TRBD1. Germline values: CDR1 SQVTM, CDR2 ANQGSEA. V lost 7 bases, J lost 4 bases, and 8 bases stayed unmatched. CDR3 length: 14 residues.

The rearrangement links TRBV20-1 to TRBJ2-7, with D uncertain. The germline CDR1 and CDR2 sequences are DFQATT and SNEGSKA (reference sequence). Trimming took off 4 bases at V and 5 bases at J, with 6 bases between the two ends. CDR3 length: 10 residues. The chain's CDR3 is CSAMGNEQYF. The CDR3 DNA sequence: TGCAGTGCTATGGGGAACGAGCAGTACTTC.

The chain couples TRBV27 to TRBJ2-2; D gene uncertain. The CDR3 covers 13 residues. The ends were cut back, 3 bases at V and 5 bases at J, with 7 bases in the middle. Germline-derived CDR1 and CDR2 are MNHEY and SMNVEV (reference sequence). The CDR3 DNA sequence: TGTGCCAGCAGTTTCCTGGGGACCGGGGAGCTGTTTTTT. Translation: CASSFLGTGELFF.

The chain recombines TRBV6-5 with TRBJ1-2, with D unclear. CDR1 and CDR2 from the germline V gene are MNHEY and SVGAGI. This CDR3 comprises 11 residues. V lost 4 bases and J lost 7, with 7 bases in between. The CDR3, as DNA: TGTGCCAGCAGTTCCGTCAGTGGCTACACCTTC. It specifies CASSSVSGYTF.

The chain combines TRBV29-1 with TRBJ1-2; tentative D call: TRBD1 (5 bases). This CDR3 region has 12 residues. V was shortened by 0 bases and J by 8 bases, with 10 bases between the two germline ends. Per the germline V gene, CDR1 is SQVTM and CDR2 is ANQGSEA. CDR3 coding DNA: TGCAGCGTTGAAGAATCACAGGAGGGCTACACCTTC. Translation: CSVEESQEGYTF.

The V call is TRBV21-1, the J call TRBJ2-7. TRBV21-1 has pseudogene status. This CDR3 region has 16 residues. CDR3 loop: CASSNPLRARGGEQYF. CDR3 sequence (DNA): TGTGCCAGCAGCAACCCCCTTAGGGCCCGAGGTGGTGAGCAGTACTTC.

This clone was recorded once. V and J are TRBV5-1 and TRBJ2-2; 8 bases fit TRBD2. CDR1 is SGHRS and CDR2 is YFSETQ in the germline V gene. The CDR3 runs 16 residues. V trimming: 1 base; J trimming: 4 bases; junction bases outside the gene matches: 6. CDR3 sequence reads: CASSLILAGFTGELFF. CDR3 DNA: TGCGCCAGCAGCTTGATTCTAGCGGGCTTCACCGGGGAGCTGTTTTTT.

The table lists this clone with a few counts. V gene TRBV5-5 combines with J gene TRBJ1-6, with D uncertain. The V end was cut by 2 bases, the J end by 8 bases, with 8 bases between. CDR1 is SGHKS, CDR2 YYEKEE, per germline (reference sequence). The CDR3 sequence is 13 residues long. The CDR3 spells CASSFREYSPLHF. DNA of the CDR3: TGTGCCAGCAGCTTCCGGGAATATTCACCCCTCCACTTT.

The CDR3 region is CASSVATGGAGTNEKLFF. CDR3 nucleotide sequence: TGTGCCAGCAGCGTAGCTACAGGGGGCGCCGGGACTAATGAAAAACTGTTTTTT. This chain links TRBV9 with TRBJ1-4, with 9 nucleotides matching TRBD1. Germline values: CDR1 SGDLS, CDR2 YYNGEE. CDR3 size: 18 residues. After removal of 0 bases from V and 2 bases from J, the junction contained 8 bases not matched to a gene.